The next 11 T cell receptor beta chains were all read from a single sample in a study of blood T cell repertoires in COVID-19. TCRdb's table, derived via immunoSEQ multiplex PCR, lists solely in-frame clones and lacks some. Of 30,000 to 45,000 clones in the sample, just under 85% are singletons; the top ten hold 13% to 15%. The sample comprised peripheral blood. Receptors were obtained from a human donor in a cohort sampled during active COVID-19.

The chain has TRBV18 and TRBJ1-6; a possible D gene is TRBD1 (5 bases). Trimming stripped 3 bases from V and 4 bases from J, with 7 bases between. CDR1 KGHSH and CDR2 LQKENI come from the germline V gene. The CDR3 consists of 14 residues. The CDR3 DNA is TGTGCCAGCTCACCCTCAGGGTATAATTCACCCCTCCACTTT. Residues: CASSPSGYNSPLHF. The full variable domain, rest sourced from reference TRBV18 and TRBJ1-6, is NAGVMQNPRHLVRRRGQEARLRCSPMKGHSHVYWYRQLPEEGLKFMVYLQKENIIDESGMPKERFSAEFPKEGPSILRIQQVVRGDSAAYFCASSPSGYNSPLHFGNGTRLTVT.

The rearrangement links TRBV9 to TRBJ2-7; weak D call: TRBD1 (5 bases). The CDR3 runs to 13 residues. The germline gives CDR1 SGDLS, CDR2 YYNGEE. V shed 3 bases and J shed 5 bases, with 12 bases lying between them. CDR3 coding DNA: TGTGCCAGCAGCGCCTCACAGGATCACGAGCAGTACTTC. This codes for CASSASQDHEQYF.

The rearrangement uses TRBV4-2 and TRBJ2-3, with 10 bases aligning to TRBD2. Trimming at V came to 4 bases and at J to 7 bases, leaving 17 bases not matched to a gene. The CDR3 consists of 18 residues. Germline CDR1 is LGHNA and CDR2 is YNFKEQ. Here the CDR3 reads CASSPTSVVLAGAYTQYF. The CDR3 coding sequence is TGTGCCAGCAGCCCGACATCAGTCGTTCTAGCGGGGGCCTATACGCAGTATTTT.

This sequence joins TRBV29-1 and TRBJ2-7, with D unclear. This CDR3 is 11 amino acids long. V shed 6 bases and J shed 1 base, with 7 bases lying between them. The V gene's germline CDR1 is SQVTM and CDR2 ANQGSEA. CDR3 loop: CSVQVSYEQYF. CDR3 bases: TGCAGCGTCCAGGTTTCCTACGAGCAGTACTTC.

The chain links TRBV28 to TRBJ1-6; no clear D gene. The CDR3 is made up of 13 amino acids. Germline assignment: CDR1 MDHEN and CDR2 SYDVKM. V lost 3 bases to trimming and J lost 11 bases, with 11 bases between them. The CDR3 DNA follows: TGTGCCAGCAGTTTGCAGGCTTTGACACCCCTCCACTTT. Translation gives CASSLQALTPLHF. Combining the CDR3 with reference TRBV28 and TRBJ1-6 gives the whole variable domain DVKVTQSSRYLVKRTGEKVFLECVQDMDHENMFWYRQDPGLGLRLIYFSYDVKMKEKGDIPEGYSVSREKKERFSLILESASTNQTSMYLCASSLQALTPLHFGNGTRLTVT.

This clone was observed once. The chain is built from TRBV29-1 and TRBJ2-1; 8 nucleotides match TRBD1. The trim removed 6 bases at V and 0 bases at J, leaving 13 bases unmatched. CDR1 is SQVTM, CDR2 ANQGSEA, per germline. The CDR3 consists of 17 residues. In nucleotides, the CDR3 is TGCAGCGTGACGACAGGGGTTGGAGCCAGCTCCTACAATGAGCAGTTCTTC. Its protein is CSVTTGVGASSYNEQFF.

The rearrangement links TRBV4-3 to TRBJ2-7; 9 nucleotides line up with TRBD2. This CDR3 comprises 16 residues. Unmatched junction bases numbered 8, after V lost 2 bases and J lost 3 bases. CDR1 LGHNA and CDR2 YSLEER come from the germline V gene. For the CDR3, the DNA is TGCGCCAGCAGCCAAACTAGCGGGTTGGGCGTCTACGAGCAGTACTTC. This encodes CASSQTSGLGVYEQYF.

The rearrangement links TRBV7-9 to TRBJ1-3; D remains ambiguous. Germline CDR1 SEHNR, CDR2 FQNEAQ (reference sequence). This CDR3 has 15 residues. With 5 bases removed from V and 8 bases from J, the gap between germline ends came to 19 bases. The CDR3 DNA is TGTGCCAGCAGCACCCAGATAGAGGTGATGGACACCATATATTTT. Its translation: CASSTQIEVMDTIYF.

J is TRBJ1-4 and V is TRBV5-1; 7 bases align to TRBD1. CDR3 length: 14 amino acids. V was pared by 0 bases and J by 7 bases, with 3 bases of the junction left unmatched. Germline V CDR1 and CDR2: SGHRS, YFSETQ. In DNA, the CDR3 is TGCGCCAGCAGCTTGGTAGGGGGCTCTGAAAAACTGTTTTTT. Translating gives CASSLVGGSEKLFF.

The rearrangement uses TRBV5-1 and TRBJ2-7; TRBD1 matches at 9 bases. The CDR3 loop spans 15 amino acids. Trimming removed 2 bases from V and 2 bases from J; junction bases left unmatched: 5. Germline values: CDR1 SGHRS, CDR2 YFSETQ. CDR3 sequence: CASSLWTGAPYEQYF. The CDR3 DNA reads as TGCGCCAGCAGCTTATGGACAGGGGCACCCTACGAGCAGTACTTC.

The V call is TRBV14, the J call TRBJ2-3; 10 bases fit TRBD1. CDR3 length: 14 amino acids. The germline V gene encodes CDR1 SGHDN and CDR2 FVKESK. V gave up 4 bases and J gave up 8 bases; unmatched junction bases: 6. The CDR3 region is CASSPTGGAATQYF. The CDR3 DNA follows: TGTGCCAGCAGCCCGACAGGGGGCGCGGCTACGCAGTATTTT.